This TCR beta chain comes out of a study of blood T cells in healthy people across ages. Donors each provided 8 to 10 milliliters of peripheral blood. Germline V lookup: CDR1 SGHRS, CDR2 YFSETQ. Trimming shortened V by 0 bases and J by 5 bases, and 14 bases separated the two germline ends. CDR3 size: 15 residues. Together with a sample-barcoded 5' primer, a J-beta primer mix was included in a second PCR lasting about 7 to 12 cycles. TCRdb re-called the 5' RACE reads with MiXCR, one entry per CDR3 protein. Seen here are just under 750,000 distinct CDR3 sequences, about a fifth observed once, and the top ten hold around a fifth. This clonotype has just a few counts. The antigen is unknown. Study-wide results and caveats: Per million T cells, the diversity of TCR beta decreased roughly linearly as age advanced. Unsorted PBMCs ruled out conclusive naive versus antigen-experienced comparison. The long-lived group displayed more naive CD4+ cells, plus higher diversity, than the aged donors did.

The TCR sequence derives from a man in his 70s in good health. The chain has TRBV5-1 and TRBJ2-5, with TRBD2 as a possible D gene (6 bases). Sequencing input: blood. The CDR3 reads CASSLGGTSGETQYF. The CDR3 bases are TGCGCCAGCAGCTTGGGCGGGACCAGTGGGGAGACCCAGTACTTC.